This T cell receptor beta chain was recorded in a study of cytomegalovirus exposure and HLA in healthy donors. CDR1 and CDR2 from the germline V gene are SQVTM and ANQGSEA. V lost 7 bases to trimming and J lost 1 base, with 11 bases between them. The CDR3 consists of 12 residues. The primer mix had 60 Vbeta and 13 Jbeta primers. Assay: immunoSEQ multiplex PCR; the TCRdb copy retains only in-frame clones and omits some. This table has 150,000 or so clones, about 80% appearing once. This receptor was taken from a woman between 35 and 50 years old in good health and CMV-seronegative. The V gene is TRBV29-1, the J gene TRBJ2-7; possibly TRBD1 for D (6 bases). Sequenced input: PBMCs. The CDR3 DNA sequence: TGCAGCGGGCAGGACAGTTCCTACGAGCAGTACTTC. Encoded protein: CSGQDSSYEQYF.